Listed below are T cell receptor beta chains from one sample, sequenced in a study of cytomegalovirus exposure and HLA in healthy donors. TCRdb's copy holds only in-frame clones and misses some; the assay was immunoSEQ multiplex PCR. Among 250,000 to 350,000 clones listed, just over 85% were seen once. The material sequenced was PBMCs. The source of these receptors is a man between 35 and 55 years old in good health and CMV-seropositive. The CDR3 runs from the conserved cysteine through the conserved F or W. Fields, in order: V gene, J gene, D gene, clone size, CDR3 DNA, CDR3 protein. The D gene is left open where the match is weak. Clone sizes are given selectively: once, few, many, or a class where the clone is expanded.

TRBV5-6,TRBJ2-7,TRBD1,.,TGTGCCAGCAGCTTCGGGACAGGGCGCTCCTACGAGCAGTACTTC,CASSFGTGRSYEQYF
TRBV11-2,TRBJ1-2,.,.,TGTGCCAGCAGCTTAGGGTTTCAGGGGACCTATGGCTACACCTTC,CASSLGFQGTYGYTF
TRBV11-2,TRBJ2-5,TRBD2,once,TGTGCCAGCAGCTTAGTAAGCCGGAACGGGAGGCCCCAAGAGACCCAGTACTTC,CASSLVSRNGRPQETQYF
TRBV7-9,TRBJ2-1,.,.,TGTGCCAGCAGCCAACCGGGGAGCTCCTACAATGAGCAGTTCTTC,CASSQPGSSYNEQFF
TRBV7-9,TRBJ1-2,TRBD1,.,TGTTCCAGCAGCTTAATGACAGGGGGCGATGGCTACACCTTC,CSSSLMTGGDGYTF
TRBV27,TRBJ2-7,.,.,TGTGCCAGCAGTTTAACCTTCTCGGCCTACGAGCAGTACTTC,CASSLTFSAYEQYF
TRBV7-2,TRBJ2-3,TRBD2,.,TGTGCCACCCGGACTAGCGGGAGGGCCGCAGATACGCAGTATTTT,CATRTSGRAADTQYF
TRBV9,TRBJ1-6,.,.,TGTGCCAGCAGCGTAGGGGGGGATAATTCACCCCTCCACTTT,CASSVGGDNSPLHF
TRBV19,TRBJ2-7,TRBD1,.,TGTGCCAGTAGTAGGCAACAGGGGGACGAGCAGTACTTC,CASSRQQGDEQYF
TRBV27,TRBJ1-2,TRBD1,.,TGTGCCAGCAGTTTACAGCCGGGACAGGGGTACTATGGCTACACCTTC,CASSLQPGQGYYGYTF
TRBV7-9,TRBJ2-7,TRBD2,.,TGTGCCAGCAGTTCCGGGACTAGCGACTCCTACGAGCAGTACTTC,CASSSGTSDSYEQYF
TRBV29-1,TRBJ2-2,TRBD1,.,TGCAGCGGCGGAGGACAGGGCGTGGGAACCGGGGAGCTGTTTTTT,CSGGGQGVGTGELFF
TRBV7-3,TRBJ2-2,.,.,TGTGCCAGCAGCCCGGGACATTCGAACACCGGGGAGCTGTTTTTT,CASSPGHSNTGELFF
TRBV4-1,TRBJ2-7,TRBD1,few,TGCGCCAGCAGCCCAGGGGGCTCCTACGAGCAGTACTTC,CASSPGGSYEQYF
TRBV7-9,TRBJ2-1,TRBD2,.,TGTTCCAGCAGCTTCGGAATCTTGCGGGAGCAGTCCTACAATGAGCAGTTCTTC,CSSSFGILREQSYNEQFF
TRBV7-9,TRBJ2-7,TRBD1,.,TGTGCCAGCAGCACCCCAACAGGGGACTACGAGCAGTACTTC,CASSTPTGDYEQYF
TRBV19,TRBJ2-4,TRBD1,.,TGTGCCAGTAGTATTACAGGGGGCGCCAAAAACATTCAGTACTTC,CASSITGGAKNIQYF
TRBV19,TRBJ2-5,.,.,TGTGCCAGTAGTATGAGGCAGGGGGGATCAGAGACCCAGTACTTC,CASSMRQGGSETQYF
TRBV9,TRBJ2-4,TRBD1,.,TGTGCCAGCAGCGCGGGACAGGGTGAGGCCAAAAACATTCAGTACTTC,CASSAGQGEAKNIQYF
TRBV9,TRBJ2-1,TRBD2,.,TGTGCCAGCAGCGTAACTAGCGGGTCCTACAATGAGCAGTTCTTC,CASSVTSGSYNEQFF
TRBV28,TRBJ1-2,.,.,TGTGCCAGCAGTTCCGTGAGGGCCAATGGCTACACCTTC,CASSSVRANGYTF
TRBV11-2,TRBJ1-4,TRBD1,.,TGTGCCAGCAGCTCCCTGCAGGGGGCGGATGAAAAACTGTTTTTT,CASSSLQGADEKLFF
TRBV28,TRBJ2-7,TRBD2,.,TGTGCCAGCAGTTTTCGACTAGCGGGAGGACTCCCACTCTACGAGCAGTACTTC,CASSFRLAGGLPLYEQYF
TRBV19,TRBJ1-1,.,once,TGTGCCAGTAGTATGAGGTACAAGAACACTGAAGCTTTCTTT,CASSMRYKNTEAFF
TRBV2,TRBJ2-1,.,.,TGTGCCAGCGGACCAAGGACAGAAAGCTCCTACAATGAGCAGTTCTTC,CASGPRTESSYNEQFF
TRBV6-5,TRBJ1-1,.,.,TGTGCCAGCAGTTACTCGAGCGTTGGTAGGGGGTTAGAAGCTTTCTTT,CASSYSSVGRGLEAFF
TRBV6-5,TRBJ2-7,TRBD1,.,TGTGCCAGCAGTTACTCGAGGCCGACAGGGTACGAGCAGTACTTC,CASSYSRPTGYEQYF
TRBV19,TRBJ2-5,TRBD1,.,TGTGCCAGTAGTCTATCGACAGGGGGCGGACAAGAGACCCAGTACTTC,CASSLSTGGGQETQYF